This record concerns one T cell receptor (beta chain) sequence. The antigen is undetermined. The data originate from a study of T cell responses to AZD1222 COVID-19 vaccine. Turning to the study itself: Investigators merged groups given second doses at roughly 4 or roughly 12 weeks.

The V end lost 1 base, the J end lost 0 bases, and 9 bases lay between the germline ends. The CDR3 is 16 amino acids. Germline assignment: CDR1 LGHDT and CDR2 YNNKEL (reference sequence). General observations from the study: Only five or six people who got AZD1222 tested seropositive at baseline.

The method was immunoSEQ multiplex PCR; TCRdb's version includes in-frame clones alone and lacks a portion of them. This sample has about 100,000 clones, with about 86% found just once. This TCR was sampled from an adult in good health. V gene TRBV3-1 (or the pseudogene TRBV3-2) combines with J gene TRBJ2-2; D perhaps matches TRBD2 (6 bases). The specimen comprised peripheral blood, sampled on day 0 of AZD1222 vaccination. As DNA, the CDR3 is TGTGCCAGCAGCCAAGGGCGGGGTTCGAACACCGGGGAGCTGTTTTTT. This codes for CASSQGRGSNTGELFF.